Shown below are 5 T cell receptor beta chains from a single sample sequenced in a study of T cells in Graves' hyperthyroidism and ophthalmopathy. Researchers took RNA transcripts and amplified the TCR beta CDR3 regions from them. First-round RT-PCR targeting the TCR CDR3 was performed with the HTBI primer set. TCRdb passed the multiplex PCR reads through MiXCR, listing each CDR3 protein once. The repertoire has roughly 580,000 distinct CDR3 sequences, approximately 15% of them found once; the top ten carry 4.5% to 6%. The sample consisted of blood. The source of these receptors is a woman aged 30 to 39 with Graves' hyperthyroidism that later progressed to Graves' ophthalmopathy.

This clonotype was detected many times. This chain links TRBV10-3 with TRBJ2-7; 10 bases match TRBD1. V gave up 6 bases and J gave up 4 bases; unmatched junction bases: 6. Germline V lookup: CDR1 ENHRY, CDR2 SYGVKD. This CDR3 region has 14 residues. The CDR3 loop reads CAIRSGTGEYEQYF. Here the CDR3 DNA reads TGTGCCATCAGGTCCGGGACAGGGGAATACGAGCAGTACTTC.

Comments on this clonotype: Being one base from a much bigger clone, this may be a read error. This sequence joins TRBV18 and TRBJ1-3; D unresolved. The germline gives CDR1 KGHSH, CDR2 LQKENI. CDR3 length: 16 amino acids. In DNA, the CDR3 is TGTGCCAGCTCACCAAATGCGGGGAGCTCTGGAGACACCATATATTTT. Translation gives CASSPNAGSSGDTIYF.

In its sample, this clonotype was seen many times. The DNA of the CDR3 is TGTGCCAGCGGACAGGGAACCTACGAGCAGTACTTC. It yields the protein CASGQGTYEQYF. V usage is TRBV28 and J usage is TRBJ2-7; TRBD1 agrees at 8 bases. CDR1 and CDR2 from the germline V gene are MDHEN and SYDVKM. J gave up 2 bases and V 8 bases, and 2 bases lay outside the gene matches. The CDR3 is made up of 12 amino acids.

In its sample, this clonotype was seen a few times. CDR3 DNA sequence: TGTGCCAGCACCCCTCCGCGAACTAACACCGGGGAGCTGTTTTTT. It is translated as CASTPPRTNTGELFF. The V call is TRBV7-4, the J call TRBJ2-2; no definite D call. There are 15 residues in the CDR3. Germline CDR1 reads SGHVT; CDR2 reads SQSDAQ. V lost 7 bases to trimming and J lost 2 bases, with 14 bases between them.

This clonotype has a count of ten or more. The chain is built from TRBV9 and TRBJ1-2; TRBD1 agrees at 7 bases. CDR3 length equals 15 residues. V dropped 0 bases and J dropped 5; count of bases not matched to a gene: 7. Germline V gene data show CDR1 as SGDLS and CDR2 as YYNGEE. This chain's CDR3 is CASSVGQGGSYGYTF. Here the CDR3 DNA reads TGTGCCAGCAGCGTAGGACAGGGAGGAAGTTATGGCTACACCTTC.